The 9 T cell receptor beta chains given below trace back to one sample, sequenced in a study of T cell changes during pregnancy in multiple sclerosis. The assay was immunoSEQ multiplex PCR, and TCRdb's table has in-frame clones only and misses some. Of more than 55,000 clones listed, about nine tenths are singletons. Here the sequenced sample was peripheral blood, taken in the third trimester of pregnancy. These receptors were taken from a female donor in good health, enrolled as a control in a pregnancy study.

CDR3 in amino acids: CASSLSPGQGSGNTIYF. CDR3 nucleotide sequence: TGTGCCAGCAGCTTATCCCCTGGACAGGGCTCTGGAAACACCATATATTTT. This chain links TRBV7-2 with TRBJ1-3, with 8 bases lining up with TRBD1. The CDR3 covers 17 residues. The germline V gene encodes CDR1 SGHTA and CDR2 FQGNSA. V lost 2 bases and J lost 0; bases outside the gene matches: 6.

This chain links TRBV4-1 with TRBJ2-3, with D possibly being TRBD1 (8 bases). Germline assignment: CDR1 MGHRA and CDR2 YSYEKL. The CDR3 runs 16 residues. With 4 bases removed from V and 2 bases from J, the gap between germline ends came to 16 bases. This CDR3 reads CASSLQGGSFTDTQYF. The CDR3 DNA follows: TGCGCCAGCAGCCTACAGGGGGGGAGCTTCACAGATACGCAGTATTTT.

The chain is built from TRBV7-9 and TRBJ2-2; possible D gene TRBD1, 6 bases. The CDR3 is 17 amino acids. Germline V gene data show CDR1 as SEHNR and CDR2 as FQNEAQ (reference sequence). V was trimmed by 5 bases and J by 5 bases, leaving 21 bases between them. The CDR3 region is CASSQTTGFGWTGELFF. CDR3 nucleotide sequence: TGTGCCAGCAGCCAAACTACAGGGTTTGGTTGGACCGGGGAGCTGTTTTTT.

DNA of the CDR3: TGTGCCAGCAGCGCGGGGGGTCGATACGAGCAGTACTTC. Translation: CASSAGGRYEQYF. The rearrangement joins TRBV7-2 to TRBJ2-7; 8 bases are a match to TRBD2. The CDR3 runs to 13 residues. V lost 5 bases to trimming and J lost 4 bases; unmatched junction nucleotides: 4. CDR1 is SGHTA and CDR2 is FQGNSA in the germline V gene.

This clone appeared once. Relative to the germline gene, one junction end is altered; a read error may explain this. This chain links TRBV29-1 with TRBJ1-2; TRBD1 agrees at 7 bases. The germline CDR1 and CDR2 sequences are SQVTM and ANQGSEA. The CDR3 consists of 12 residues. Written as DNA, the CDR3 is TGCAGCGTTCAAGACAGGGAACGTGGCTACACCTTC. Its protein product is CSVQDRERGYTF.

The chain recombines TRBV27 with TRBJ2-3, with D perhaps matching TRBD2 (6 bases). V lost 6 bases, J lost 1 base, and 8 bases lay in between. The CDR3 is 13 amino acids. Per germline, CDR1 MNHEY and CDR2 SMNVEV (reference sequence). DNA of the CDR3: TGTGCCAGCAGGGCTAGCGGCACAGATACGCAGTATTTT. Its translation is CASRASGTDTQYF.

The rearrangement links TRBV7-9 to TRBJ2-5; TRBD1 agrees at 9 bases. The CDR3 covers 17 residues. Germline values: CDR1 SEHNR, CDR2 FQNEAQ (reference sequence). With 2 bases clipped from V and 1 base from J, the junction kept 8 bases outside the gene matches. CDR3 amino acids: CASSLPGTGMGQETQYF. CDR3 sequence (DNA): TGTGCCAGCAGCTTACCCGGGACAGGGATGGGCCAAGAGACCCAGTACTTC.

The chain employs TRBV6-1 and TRBJ1-2, with D hard to call. Looked up from germline, CDR1 is MNHNS and CDR2 is SASEGT. The CDR3 has 13 amino acids. The ends were cut back, 4 bases at V and 8 bases at J, with 14 bases in the middle. The CDR3 region is CASSGQASLGYTF. CDR3 sequence (DNA): TGTGCCAGCAGTGGGCAGGCCTCCCTCGGCTACACCTTC.

CDR3 coding DNA: TGTGCCAGCTCCCAGTTCGACAGGGTGGCCGAGCAGTACTTC. Translating it yields CASSQFDRVAEQYF. This rearrangement joins TRBV18 to TRBJ2-7; 7 bases line up with TRBD1. The germline V gene encodes CDR1 KGHSH and CDR2 LQKENI. With V trimmed by 6 bases and J by 6 bases, 11 bases remained unmatched. The CDR3 has 14 residues.